The 7 T cell receptor beta chains given below trace back to one sample, sequenced in a study of CD8+CD57+ T cells in acquired aplastic anemia. CD8+CD57+ cell expansion, shown by flow cytometry, had occurred in the patients selected for sequencing. Using genomic DNA as the template, TCR beta VDJ and CDR3 profiling was carried out. TCRdb redid the calling of the reads with MiXCR, one entry per CDR3 protein. The table shows around 430,000 distinct CDR3 sequences, with around a third occurring only once. Sequencing used sorted CD4+, CD8+, or CD8+CD57+ T cells (not recorded which) from PBMCs. Receptors were obtained from a human donor with aplastic anemia.

This clonotype has ten or more counts. The chain recombines TRBV2 with TRBJ1-2; no clear D. In germline, CDR1 is SNHLY, CDR2 FYNNEI. CDR3 length: 15 amino acids. V lost 8 bases and J lost 1, with 17 bases in between. DNA of the CDR3: TGTGCCAGCCGTACCCGTCAGGAGGTTAACTATGGCTACACCTTC. It is translated as CASRTRQEVNYGYTF.

The chain employs TRBV25-1 and TRBJ2-3; D perhaps matches TRBD1 (6 bases). The end of the DNA fits TRBJ1-5 better, so the J call may be wrong. CDR1 MGHDK and CDR2 SYGVNS come from the germline V gene. CDR3 size: 13 residues. This CDR3 is CASADRSDQPQHF. Written as DNA, the CDR3 is TGTGCCAGCGCCGACAGGTCGGATCAGCCCCAGCATTTT.

The V and J genes are TRBV2 and TRBJ1-5; D remains unclear. The CDR3 covers 14 residues. V shed 6 bases and J shed 9 bases, with 18 bases lying between them. Per germline, CDR1 SNHLY and CDR2 FYNNEI. CDR3 nucleotides: TGTGCCAGCAGCCAAGACGTCAGGCCAAGGCCCCAGCATTTT. Its translation is CASSQDVRPRPQHF.

The chain joins TRBV2 to TRBJ1-6; tentatively, D is TRBD1 (6 bases). Germline CDR1 and CDR2: SNHLY and FYNNEI. The V end was cut by 6 bases, the J end by 7 bases, with 16 bases between. The CDR3 is 15 amino acids. For the CDR3, the DNA is TGTGCCAGCAGGGGAACAGGGACTGGAAATTCACCCCTCCACTTT. This translates into CASRGTGTGNSPLHF.

Turning to this clonotype: A much larger clone sits a single nucleotide away, making a read error possible. The chain carries TRBV7-2 and TRBJ2-7, with a possible D match to TRBD1 (6 bases). The germline V and J ends were trimmed by 4 bases and 6 bases, with 16 bases remaining between them. Germline V gene data show CDR1 as SGHTA and CDR2 as FQGNSA. The CDR3 sequence is 14 residues long. The CDR3 sequence: CASSSPGQSGEQYF. For the CDR3, the DNA is TGTGCCAGCAGCTCACCAGGACAGTCGGGCGAGCAGTACTTC.

This clonotype was counted a few times. The rearrangement links TRBV7-2 to TRBJ1-5; 9 positions agree with TRBD1. The CDR3 is 15 residues long. Germline CDR1 SGHTA, CDR2 FQGNSA. The V and J ends lost 3 bases and 7 bases, in that order; junction bases with no gene match: 7. This CDR3 reads CASSLLQGAWQPQHF. Written as DNA, the CDR3 is TGTGCCAGCAGCTTGTTACAGGGGGCATGGCAGCCCCAGCATTTT.

This clonotype has a count of ten or more. The chain employs TRBV19 and TRBJ1-5, with D possibly TRBD1 on 5 matching bases. Trimming removed 3 bases at V and 3 bases at J, with 12 bases between. The germline gives CDR1 LNHDA, CDR2 SQIVND (reference sequence). The CDR3 is made up of 15 amino acids. In DNA form, the CDR3 reads TGTGCCAGTAGTATGGTCGGGGGAGCCAATCAGCCCCAGCATTTT. It codes for CASSMVGGANQPQHF.